What follows are 25 T cell receptor beta chains derived from one specimen sequenced in a study of vaccination effects on CD4 cells after COVID-19. Profiling relied on immunoSEQ multiplex PCR, and the TCRdb table lists in-frame clones only, not all of them. Of 11,000 to 15,000 clones in the sample, more than 65% were seen once. Which antigens these TCRs recognize remains unknown. Antigen-specific CD4+ T cells were expanded (with viral peptide pools) by the ViraFEST assay ahead of sequencing. A roughly 11-day culture period preceded the isolation of CD4+ T cells. The source was CD4+ T cells from PBMCs cultured with HCoV-229E spike peptides, collected before COVID-19 vaccination. The receptors shown here come from a human donor who received a COVID-19 vaccine.

For the CDR3, the DNA is TGTGCCAGCAGCCCAGGGGCGGAAGAGTTTTATGGCTACACCTTC. This gives the protein CASSPGAEEFYGYTF. The chain employs TRBV9 and TRBJ1-2; a possible D gene is TRBD1 (6 bases). The CDR3 loop spans 15 amino acids. Germline V gives CDR1 SGDLS, CDR2 YYNGEE. V was trimmed by 4 bases and J by 5 bases, leaving 18 bases between them.

The chain recombines TRBV5-1 with TRBJ2-3; D may be TRBD2 (6 bases). Germline V CDR1 and CDR2: SGHRS, YFSETQ. Trimming stripped 4 bases from V and 0 bases from J, with 15 bases between. The CDR3 has 16 residues. CDR3 region: CASSPVTSRSTDTQYF. CDR3 nucleotide sequence: TGCGCCAGCAGCCCTGTCACTAGCAGAAGCACAGATACGCAGTATTTT.

This clone was detected only once. The V gene is TRBV5-8, the J gene TRBJ1-5, with 8 positions matching TRBD1. The CDR3 runs 15 residues. Germline V lookup: CDR1 SGHTS, CDR2 YDEGEE. V lost 2 bases, J lost 2 bases, and 3 bases stayed unmatched. CDR3 bases: TGTGCCAGCAGCTTACAGGGGGTGCGCAATCAGCCCCAGCATTTT. It encodes CASSLQGVRNQPQHF.

The chain joins TRBV28 to TRBJ2-7, with TRBD1 matching over 9 bases. V lost 7 bases and J lost 5; bases outside the gene matches: 12. CDR1 MDHEN and CDR2 SYDVKM come from the germline V gene. The CDR3 covers 15 residues. CDR3 sequence (DNA): TGTGCCAGCACACCTTTGGGACAGGGTCGTAACGAGCAGTACTTC. This translates into CASTPLGQGRNEQYF.

The J gene is TRBJ2-1, the V gene TRBV25-1; the D gene is possibly TRBD1 (5 bases). The V end lost 2 bases, the J end lost 6 bases, and 11 bases lay between the germline ends. The CDR3 runs 14 residues. CDR1 is MGHDK, CDR2 SYGVNS, per germline. In DNA, the CDR3 is TGTGCCAGCAGTGAACCAGGGTCGGTCAATGAGCAGTTCTTC. It is translated as CASSEPGSVNEQFF.

This sequence joins TRBV7-9 and TRBJ1-2, with D possibly being TRBD1 (5 bases). Looked up from germline, CDR1 is SEHNR and CDR2 is FQNEAQ (reference sequence). The CDR3 covers 14 residues. The V and J ends lost 5 bases and 4 bases respectively, with 14 bases between them. CDR3: CASSPGTGGYGYTF. CDR3 DNA sequence: TGTGCCAGCAGCCCTGGGACGGGAGGCTATGGCTACACCTTC.

The chain uses TRBV19 and TRBJ2-7; tentative D call: TRBD2 (7 bases). Germline V CDR1 and CDR2: LNHDA, SQIVND (reference sequence). The length of the CDR3 is 14 residues. V lost 10 bases and J 2 bases, leaving 18 bases between the germline ends. Here the CDR3 reads CATRTGGGTYEQYF. The CDR3 bases are TGTGCCACCCGCACGGGGGGCGGAACCTACGAGCAGTACTTC.

This clone was seen a handful of times. The rearrangement links TRBV5-1 to TRBJ2-6, with D possibly being TRBD2 (5 bases). This CDR3 is built from 15 residues. Germline CDR1 SGHRS, CDR2 YFSETQ. Deletions cut 4 bases from V and 3 bases from J, with 11 bases between. CDR3: CASSILGSGANVLTF. The CDR3 region has the DNA TGCGCCAGCAGCATCCTAGGGAGTGGGGCCAACGTCCTGACTTTC.

CDR3 in amino acids: CASRTTRGYTGELFF. Here the CDR3 DNA reads TGTGCCAGCAGGACCACTAGGGGATATACCGGGGAGCTGTTTTTT. The rearrangement uses TRBV2 and TRBJ2-2; perhaps D is TRBD1 or TRBD2 (5 bases each). The CDR3 length is 15 residues. The germline CDR1 and CDR2 sequences are SNHLY and FYNNEI. V was cut by 6 bases and J by 5 bases, with 16 bases left in between.

This clone was found a few times. The V gene is TRBV27, the J gene TRBJ1-6; tentative D call: TRBD1 (5 bases). The V end lost 3 bases, the J end lost 6 bases, and 12 bases lay between the germline ends. The germline CDR1 and CDR2 sequences are MNHEY and SMNVEV (reference sequence). The CDR3 length is 15 residues. The CDR3 region is CASSLAGRGNSPLHF. The CDR3 region has the DNA TGTGCCAGCAGTTTGGCAGGGAGGGGTAATTCACCCCTCCACTTT.

This chain's CDR3 is CASSQTSTEAFF. The CDR3 nucleotides read TGTGCCAGCAGTCAGACGAGCACTGAAGCTTTCTTT. The rearrangement uses TRBV6-5 and TRBJ1-1; no clear D gene. The ends were cut back, 5 bases at V and 4 bases at J, with 8 bases in the middle. CDR1 and CDR2 from the germline V gene are MNHEY and SVGAGI. The CDR3 has 12 residues.

The chain is built from TRBV27 and TRBJ1-2; possibly TRBD1 for D (6 bases). CDR1 and CDR2 (germline): MNHEY, SMNVEV (reference sequence). CDR3 length equals 12 residues. The V end was cut by 6 bases, the J end by 4 bases, with 9 bases between. The CDR3 protein is CASRQGTYGYTF. In nucleotides, the CDR3 is TGTGCCAGCAGACAGGGTACCTATGGCTACACCTTC.

This clone was counted a few times. The V and J genes are TRBV2 and TRBJ1-2, with a weak D call TRBD1 (5 bases). This CDR3 has 15 amino acids. The V end was cut by 1 base, the J end by 4 bases, with 13 bases between. From germline, CDR1 is SNHLY and CDR2 FYNNEI. The CDR3 sequence is CASSEGGGGGYGYTF. CDR3 sequence (DNA): TGTGCCAGCAGTGAAGGAGGCGGGGGAGGCTATGGCTACACCTTC. Based on the CDR3 plus reference TRBV2 and TRBJ1-2, the full variable domain is EPEVTQTPSHQVTQMGQEVILRCVPISNHLYFYWYRQILGQKVEFLVSFYNNEISEKSEIFDDQFSVERPDGSNFTLKIRSTKLEDSAMYFCASSEGGGGGYGYTFGSGTRLTVV.

This clone appeared once. J is TRBJ1-2 and V is TRBV4-3; D call uncertain. The length of the CDR3 is 13 residues. Per the germline V gene, CDR1 is LGHNA and CDR2 is YSLEER. The ends were cut back, 3 bases at V and 2 bases at J, with 7 bases in the middle. The CDR3 bases are TGCGCCAGCAGCCAGGCGGTGAACTATGGCTACACCTTC. Encoded protein: CASSQAVNYGYTF.

The chain uses TRBV10-3 and TRBJ1-1, with D uncertain. V was trimmed by 10 bases and J by 6 bases, leaving 12 bases between them. Germline V gives CDR1 ENHRY, CDR2 SYGVKD. The CDR3 has 11 residues. CDR3 in amino acids: CASREDPEAFF. The CDR3 region has the DNA TGTGCCAGCCGGGAAGACCCTGAAGCTTTCTTT.

The gene calls are TRBV7-9 and TRBJ2-5; TRBD1 matches 7 bases. Germline lookup yields CDR1 SEHNR and CDR2 FQNEAQ (reference sequence). J gave up 3 bases and V 4 bases, and 5 bases lay outside the gene matches. The CDR3 consists of 14 residues. The CDR3 coding sequence is TGTGCCAGCAGCTCGGGGACAGTTAAAGAGACCCAGTACTTC. The encoded protein is CASSSGTVKETQYF.

In its sample, this clone was seen once. The rearrangement links TRBV9 to TRBJ1-3; D gene unclear. The germline V gene encodes CDR1 SGDLS and CDR2 YYNGEE. The CDR3 covers 16 residues. V lost 4 bases and J 0 bases, leaving 14 bases between the germline ends. The CDR3 here is CASSPQPAASGNTIYF. The CDR3 DNA sequence: TGTGCCAGCAGCCCCCAACCGGCCGCCTCTGGAAACACCATATATTTT.

V usage is TRBV6-1 and J usage is TRBJ2-3, with no clear D. Per germline, CDR1 MNHNS and CDR2 SASEGT. V was clipped by 0 bases and J by 6 bases, with 7 bases between them. The CDR3 loop spans 13 amino acids. Here the CDR3 DNA reads TGTGCCAGCAGTGAAGCGCCGTCGGATACGCAGTATTTT. Protein sequence: CASSEAPSDTQYF.

The rearrangement joins TRBV7-8 to TRBJ2-2; a weak D match, TRBD1 (5 bases). Deletions cut 4 bases from V and 0 bases from J, with 12 bases between. The CDR3 runs to 16 residues. Germline-derived CDR1 and CDR2 are SGHVS and FQNEAQ. CDR3 bases: TGTGCCAGCAGCTCTCGGACACTCTCGAACACCGGGGAGCTGTTTTTT. Its translation: CASSSRTLSNTGELFF.

This clone came up a few times. The rearrangement uses TRBV4-3 and TRBJ1-3, with D possibly matching TRBD1 (5 bases). Trimming pared 0 bases from V and 3 bases from J, leaving 9 bases between. There are 15 residues in the CDR3. CDR1 and CDR2 (germline): LGHNA, YSLEER. CDR3 residues: CASSQDWTNGNTIYF. The CDR3 nucleotides read TGCGCCAGCAGCCAAGATTGGACAAATGGAAACACCATATATTTT.

This clone has only a few counts. The chain is built from TRBV5-6 and TRBJ1-1; D is undetermined. The germline V gene has CDR1 SGHDT and CDR2 YYEEEE. V lost 1 base and J 4 bases, leaving 11 bases between the germline ends. The CDR3 runs 14 residues. DNA for the CDR3: TGTGCCAGCAGCTTGTATGGTTCCCGCACTGAAGCTTTCTTT. Translated: CASSLYGSRTEAFF. Full variable domain (remainder filled in from reference TRBV5-6 and TRBJ1-1): DAGVTQSPTHLIKTRGQQVTLRCSPKSGHDTVSWYQQALGQGPQFIFQYYEEEERQRGNFPDRFSGHQFPNYSSELNVNALLLGDSALYLCASSLYGSRTEAFFGQGTRLTVV.

The chain recombines TRBV3-1 (or the pseudogene TRBV3-2) with TRBJ2-4, with TRBD2 matching over 9 bases. This CDR3 spans 18 amino acids. Germline CDR1 is LGHDT and CDR2 is YNNKEL (reference sequence). V dropped 0 bases and J dropped 0; count of bases not matched to a gene: 6. CDR3 sequence: CASSQESLAGLAKNIQYF. CDR3 DNA: TGTGCCAGCAGCCAAGAATCCCTAGCGGGACTAGCCAAAAACATTCAGTACTTC.

J is TRBJ1-1 and V is TRBV6-1; TRBD1 agrees at 8 bases. Trimming cost V 1 base and J 3 bases; bases outside gene matches: 1. CDR3 length: 14 residues. The germline V gene encodes CDR1 MNHNS and CDR2 SASEGT. DNA for the CDR3: TGTGCCAGCAGTGAAGGACAGGGGTACACTGAAGCTTTCTTT. Amino acids: CASSEGQGYTEAFF.

The chain has TRBV19 and TRBJ2-7; D might be TRBD2 (5 bases). Germline CDR1 and CDR2: LNHDA and SQIVND (reference sequence). Trimming left V 1 base short and J 6 bases short, with 16 bases between. The CDR3 covers 15 residues. In DNA, the CDR3 is TGTGCCAGTAGTATAGGTGGAGGAGTGTTCGGCGAGCAGTACTTC. Encoded protein: CASSIGGGVFGEQYF.

This clone appeared a few times. The chain has TRBV18 and TRBJ1-1; D is undetermined. The V end lost 3 bases, the J end lost 1 base, and 15 bases lay between the germline ends. CDR1 KGHSH and CDR2 LQKENI come from the germline V gene. The CDR3 has 16 amino acids. The CDR3 loop is CASSPVMEVRNTEAFF. DNA for the CDR3: TGTGCCAGCTCACCGGTGATGGAAGTGCGGAACACTGAAGCTTTCTTT.